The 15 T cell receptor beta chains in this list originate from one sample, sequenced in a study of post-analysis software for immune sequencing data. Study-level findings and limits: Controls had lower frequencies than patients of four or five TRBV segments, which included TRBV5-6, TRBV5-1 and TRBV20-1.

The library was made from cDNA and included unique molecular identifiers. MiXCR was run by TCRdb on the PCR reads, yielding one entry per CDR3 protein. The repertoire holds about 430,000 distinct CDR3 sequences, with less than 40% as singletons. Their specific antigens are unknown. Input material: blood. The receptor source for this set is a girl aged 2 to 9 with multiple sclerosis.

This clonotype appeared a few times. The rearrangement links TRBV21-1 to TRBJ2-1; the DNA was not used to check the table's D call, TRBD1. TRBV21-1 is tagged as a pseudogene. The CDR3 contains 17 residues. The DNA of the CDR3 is TGTGCCAGCAGCAAACGACAGGGCCTGAGCTACTACAATGAGCAGTTCTTC. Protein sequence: CASSKRQGLSYYNEQFF.

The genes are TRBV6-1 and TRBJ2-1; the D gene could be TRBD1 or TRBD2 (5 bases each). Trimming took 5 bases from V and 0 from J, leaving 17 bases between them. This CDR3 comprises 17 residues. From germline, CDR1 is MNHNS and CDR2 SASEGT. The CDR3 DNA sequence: TGTGCCAGCAGTAGGGGAGCGGATTATCACTCCTACAATGAGCAGTTCTTC. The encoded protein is CASSRGADYHSYNEQFF.

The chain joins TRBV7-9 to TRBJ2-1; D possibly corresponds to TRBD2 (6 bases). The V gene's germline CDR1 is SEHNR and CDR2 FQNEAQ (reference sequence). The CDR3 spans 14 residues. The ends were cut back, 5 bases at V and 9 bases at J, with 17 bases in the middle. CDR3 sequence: CASSARRVLGEQFF. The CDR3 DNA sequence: TGTGCCAGCAGCGCCAGGAGGGTCTTGGGTGAGCAGTTCTTC.

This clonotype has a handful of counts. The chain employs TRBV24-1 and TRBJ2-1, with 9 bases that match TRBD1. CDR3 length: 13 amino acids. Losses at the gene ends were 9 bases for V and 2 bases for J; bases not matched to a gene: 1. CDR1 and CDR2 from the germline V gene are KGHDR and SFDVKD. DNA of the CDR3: TGTGCCACCGGGACAGGGCCCTACAATGAGCAGTTCTTC. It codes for CATGTGPYNEQFF.

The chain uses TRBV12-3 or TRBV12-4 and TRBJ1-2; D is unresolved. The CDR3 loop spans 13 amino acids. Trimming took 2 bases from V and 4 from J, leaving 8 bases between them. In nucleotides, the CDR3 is TGTGCCAGCAGTTTAAAAGGGCGCTATGGCTACACCTTC. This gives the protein CASSLKGRYGYTF.

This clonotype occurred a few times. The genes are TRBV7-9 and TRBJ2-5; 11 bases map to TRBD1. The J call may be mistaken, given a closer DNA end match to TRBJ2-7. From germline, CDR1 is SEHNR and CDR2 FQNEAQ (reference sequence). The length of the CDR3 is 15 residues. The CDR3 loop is CASSLSGTGGTEQYF. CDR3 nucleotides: TGTGCCAGCAGCCTCTCCGGGACAGGGGGAACCGAGCAGTACTTC.

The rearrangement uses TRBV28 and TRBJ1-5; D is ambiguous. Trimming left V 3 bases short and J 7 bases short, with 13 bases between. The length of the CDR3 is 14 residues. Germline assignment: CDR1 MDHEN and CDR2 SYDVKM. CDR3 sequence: CASSLDSGGQPQHF. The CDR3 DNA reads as TGTGCCAGCAGTTTGGACTCGGGAGGGCAGCCCCAGCATTTT.

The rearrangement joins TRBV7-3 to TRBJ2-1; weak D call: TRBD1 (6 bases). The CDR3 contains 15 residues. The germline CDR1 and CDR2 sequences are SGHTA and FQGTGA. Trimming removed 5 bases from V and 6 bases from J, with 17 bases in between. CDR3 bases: TGTGCCAGCAGCACTCAAGCACAGGGTTTCAATGAGCAGTTCTTC. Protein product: CASSTQAQGFNEQFF.

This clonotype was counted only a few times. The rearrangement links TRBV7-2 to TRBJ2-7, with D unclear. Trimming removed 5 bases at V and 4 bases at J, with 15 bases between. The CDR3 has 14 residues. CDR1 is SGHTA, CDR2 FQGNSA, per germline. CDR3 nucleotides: TGTGCCAGCAGCGAAAGTGGATGGGCGTACGAGCAGTACTTC. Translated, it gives CASSESGWAYEQYF.

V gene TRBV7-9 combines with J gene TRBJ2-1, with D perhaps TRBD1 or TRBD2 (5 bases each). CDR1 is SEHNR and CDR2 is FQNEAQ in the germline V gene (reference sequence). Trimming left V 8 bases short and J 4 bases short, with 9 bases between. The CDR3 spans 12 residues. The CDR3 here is CASPGAYNEQFF. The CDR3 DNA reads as TGTGCCAGCCCCGGGGCTTACAATGAGCAGTTCTTC.

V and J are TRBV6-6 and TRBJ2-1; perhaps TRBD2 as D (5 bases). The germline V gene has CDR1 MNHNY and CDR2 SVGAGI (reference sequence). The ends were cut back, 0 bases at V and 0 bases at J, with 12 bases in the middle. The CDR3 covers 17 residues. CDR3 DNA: TGTGCCAGCAGTTACTCGGCTAGCCGGAGCTCCTACAATGAGCAGTTCTTC. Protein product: CASSYSASRSSYNEQFF.

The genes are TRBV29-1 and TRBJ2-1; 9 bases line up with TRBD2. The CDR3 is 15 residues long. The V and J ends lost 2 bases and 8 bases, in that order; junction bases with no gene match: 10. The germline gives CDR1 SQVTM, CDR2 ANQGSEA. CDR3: CSVERSRTSADEQFF. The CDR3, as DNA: TGCAGCGTTGAAAGGTCCCGGACTAGCGCCGATGAGCAGTTCTTC.

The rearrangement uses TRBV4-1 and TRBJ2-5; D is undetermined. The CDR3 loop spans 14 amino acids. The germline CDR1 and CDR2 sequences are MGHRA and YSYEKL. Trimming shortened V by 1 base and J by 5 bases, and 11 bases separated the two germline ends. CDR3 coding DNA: TGCGCCAGCAGCCAAGTAGGCGGTTGGGAGACCCAGTACTTC. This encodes CASSQVGGWETQYF.

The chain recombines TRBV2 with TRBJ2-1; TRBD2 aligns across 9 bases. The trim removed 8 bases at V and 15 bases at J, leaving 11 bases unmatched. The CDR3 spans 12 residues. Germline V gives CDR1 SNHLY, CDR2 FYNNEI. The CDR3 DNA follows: TGTGCCAGCGGGGGGGCTAGCGGGATGGGGTTCTTC. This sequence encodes CASGGASGMGFF.

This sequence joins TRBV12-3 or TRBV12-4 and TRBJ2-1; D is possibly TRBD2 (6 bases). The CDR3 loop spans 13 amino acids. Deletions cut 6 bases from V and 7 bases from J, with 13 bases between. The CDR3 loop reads CASSPDYRNEQFF. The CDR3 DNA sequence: TGTGCCAGCAGCCCGGACTACCGTAATGAGCAGTTCTTC.